This TCR beta chain was recorded in a study of T cell responses to AZD1222 COVID-19 vaccine. Whole-study results and caveats: In all cases, repertoires were sampled only after the peak T cell response. At study baseline, merely more than 5 AZD1222 recipients were seropositive. At 160-218 and 743-854, vaccine-associated CD4 TCRs were dominant, and they spanned spike. The donors showed a predominance of white British ancestry and of females, with possible underestimation of clonal diversity.

TCRdb's copy holds only in-frame clones and misses some; the assay was immunoSEQ multiplex PCR. Of 100,000 to 120,000 clones listed, approximately 90% are singletons. CDR1 is SGHRS, CDR2 YFSETQ, per germline. V lost 0 bases and J lost 7, with 13 bases in between. The CDR3 spans 14 residues. Concerning this clone itself: Its specificity is not known.

The sequence derives from an adult in good health. The rearrangement uses TRBV5-1 and TRBJ1-1, with D possibly TRBD1 on 5 matching bases. This material consisted of peripheral blood, taken on day 0 of AZD1222 vaccination. The CDR3 DNA sequence: TGCGCCAGCAGCTTGGTTGCGGGGCAGGGTGAAGCTTTCTTT. This translates into CASSLVAGQGEAFF.